Reported below is one T cell receptor (beta chain). Antigen unknown. This record comes from a study of blood T cells in healthy people across ages. A minimum of 7 million PBMCs was isolated per sample. Then a second PCR, running roughly 7 to 11 cycles, was carried out with a sample-barcoded 5' primer and a J-beta primer mix. TCRdb re-called the 5' RACE reads with MiXCR, one entry per CDR3 protein. The sample shows some 1,500,000 distinct CDR3 sequences, roughly 43% of them seen only once. In germline, CDR1 is SNHLY, CDR2 FYNNEI. Trimming removed 7 bases from V and 7 bases from J, with 16 bases in between. The CDR3 runs to 13 residues. The study, taken as a whole, reports: Diversity of TCR beta per million T cells declined in a roughly linear way with age. Among long-lived donors, naive CD4+ cells were more numerous and diversity higher than in aged donors.

Sequenced sample: blood. J is TRBJ2-5 and V is TRBV2; weak D call: TRBD1 (5 bases). This clonotype originated in a woman aged 18-29 years in good health. CDR3 coding DNA: TGTGCCAGCACCCCTCGACCAACAGGGACCCAGTACTTC. This gives the protein CASTPRPTGTQYF.